Listed below are T cell receptor beta chains from one sample, sequenced in a study of CD8 T cells in ankylosing spondylitis. Each CDR3 protein gets one entry after TCRdb re-called the 5' RACE reads with MiXCR. The sample shows about 130,000 distinct CDR3 sequences, 5.5% to 7.5% of them seen only once. Specimen: blood, either unsorted or a sorted T cell fraction (not recorded which). The receptors shown here come from a female donor with ankylosing spondylitis or in good health (not recorded which). CDR3s include the opening cysteine and the closing phenylalanine or tryptophan. Fields, in order: V gene, D gene, clone size, J gene, CDR3 DNA, CDR3 protein. The D gene is left open where the match is weak. The listing skips clone size in some rows; elsewhere it reads once, few, many or a size class.

V gene: TRBV7-2; D gene: TRBD1; clone size: few; J gene: TRBJ1-2; CDR3 DNA: TGTGCCAGCGGAAAAGACACAGGGGCCTCTAACTATGGCTACACCTTC; CDR3 protein: CASGKDTGASNYGYTF
V gene: TRBV19; D gene: .; clone size: .; J gene: TRBJ1-6; CDR3 DNA: TGTGCCAGTAGGGCTCAGGATTCACCCCTCCACTTT; CDR3 protein: CASRAQDSPLHF
V gene: TRBV5-1; D gene: .; clone size: many; J gene: TRBJ2-2; CDR3 DNA: TGCGCCAGCAGCCCCGGACAGAGCCCCACCGGGGAGCTGTTTTTT; CDR3 protein: CASSPGQSPTGELFF
V gene: TRBV7-9; D gene: .; clone size: .; J gene: TRBJ1-1; CDR3 DNA: TGTGCCAGACGGGAGGACACTGAAGCTTTCTTT; CDR3 protein: CARREDTEAFF
V gene: TRBV5-1; D gene: TRBD1; clone size: many; J gene: TRBJ1-1; CDR3 DNA: TGCGCCAGCACCAGGGACAGGACCGAAGCTTTCTTT; CDR3 protein: CASTRDRTEAFF
V gene: TRBV5-1; D gene: .; clone size: many; J gene: TRBJ2-5; CDR3 DNA: TGCGCCAGCAGCCTACCCGGGGTGAGGACAATCGAAGAGACCCAGTACTTC; CDR3 protein: CASSLPGVRTIEETQYF
V gene: TRBV20-1; D gene: .; clone size: .; J gene: TRBJ2-5; CDR3 DNA: TGCAGTGCTAGAGACTCCCGGGGGGCTGTACACTCGGGGACCCAGTACTTC; CDR3 protein: CSARDSRGAVHSGTQYF
V gene: TRBV7-7; D gene: TRBD1; clone size: few; J gene: TRBJ2-1; CDR3 DNA: TGTGCTAGCAGCTTAGCAACCGGACAGGGAACCACCAGCTCCTACAATGAGCAGTTCTTC; CDR3 protein: CASSLATGQGTTSSYNEQFF
V gene: TRBV29-1; D gene: .; clone size: many; J gene: TRBJ2-7; CDR3 DNA: TGCAGCGTGCGCCTGGATGTGAACTACGAGCAGTACTTC; CDR3 protein: CSVRLDVNYEQYF
V gene: TRBV15; D gene: .; clone size: many; J gene: TRBJ1-1; CDR3 DNA: TGTGCCACCAGCGCCCGGAGAACTTCGAACACTGAAGCTTTCTTT; CDR3 protein: CATSARRTSNTEAFF
V gene: TRBV4-1; D gene: TRBD1; clone size: many; J gene: TRBJ2-7; CDR3 DNA: TGCGCCAGCAGCCAAGGCCCGGGACAGGGTTCCCCCGGGTACTTC; CDR3 protein: CASSQGPGQGSPGYF
V gene: TRBV12-3/TRBV12-4; D gene: TRBD1; clone size: .; J gene: TRBJ1-2; CDR3 DNA: TGTGCCAGCGGACGGGACAGGGGGCGGTTAGGGAATGGCTACACCTTC; CDR3 protein: CASGRDRGRLGNGYTF
V gene: TRBV7-9; D gene: TRBD1; clone size: many; J gene: TRBJ2-1; CDR3 DNA: TGTGCCAGCATCCGGACAGGGGGCTCTTACAATGAGCAGTTCTTC; CDR3 protein: CASIRTGGSYNEQFF
V gene: TRBV15; D gene: .; clone size: many; J gene: TRBJ1-1; CDR3 DNA: TGTGCCACCAGCAGAGTACGGCACAGCATGAACACTGAAGCTTTCTTT; CDR3 protein: CATSRVRHSMNTEAFF
V gene: TRBV11-2; D gene: .; clone size: many; J gene: TRBJ2-7; CDR3 DNA: TGTGCCAGCAGCTCTATGGTGGGAGGCGAGCAGTACTTC; CDR3 protein: CASSSMVGGEQYF
V gene: TRBV5-1; D gene: TRBD1; clone size: many; J gene: TRBJ2-3; CDR3 DNA: TGCGCCAGCAGCCCGGGACAGATCAGGTATCTGGAGACGCAGTATTTT; CDR3 protein: CASSPGQIRYLETQYF
V gene: TRBV7-3; D gene: .; clone size: .; J gene: TRBJ2-2; CDR3 DNA: TGTGCCAGCAGCTTAATTGGGCAGGGGCCTTTTCCCTTCACCGGGGAGCTGTTTTTT; CDR3 protein: CASSLIGQGPFPFTGELFF
V gene: TRBV29-1; D gene: .; clone size: many; J gene: TRBJ1-2; CDR3 DNA: TGCAGCGTAGGGGGGGGTCCCTATGGCTACACCTTC; CDR3 protein: CSVGGGPYGYTF
V gene: TRBV20-1; D gene: .; clone size: many; J gene: TRBJ1-2; CDR3 DNA: TGCAGTGCTAGCGGTCCGCTTAACTATGGCTACACCTTC; CDR3 protein: CSASGPLNYGYTF
V gene: TRBV4-1; D gene: .; clone size: many; J gene: TRBJ2-2; CDR3 DNA: TGCGCCAGCAGCCAGATGGAAAACACCGGGGAGCTGTTTTTT; CDR3 protein: CASSQMENTGELFF
V gene: TRBV5-1; D gene: .; clone size: many; J gene: TRBJ1-2; CDR3 DNA: TGCGCCAGCAGCTTGGGTGTCGCAGGGTTAAACACCTATGGCTACACCTTC; CDR3 protein: CASSLGVAGLNTYGYTF
V gene: TRBV7-9; D gene: .; clone size: few; J gene: TRBJ2-2; CDR3 DNA: TGTGCCAGCAGCTCCGCAGTAGACACCGGGGAGCTGTTTTTT; CDR3 protein: CASSSAVDTGELFF
V gene: TRBV24-1; D gene: TRBD1; clone size: many; J gene: TRBJ2-1; CDR3 DNA: TGTGCCACCAGTGAGACCGGGACAGGGGTGTCCTACAATGAGCAGTTCTTC; CDR3 protein: CATSETGTGVSYNEQFF
V gene: TRBV5-1; D gene: TRBD1; clone size: many; J gene: TRBJ1-1; CDR3 DNA: TGCGCCAGCAGGCCCACCGGGACAGGGGGCTTCACTGAAGCTTTCTTT; CDR3 protein: CASRPTGTGGFTEAFF
V gene: TRBV30; D gene: .; clone size: .; J gene: TRBJ1-1; CDR3 DNA: TGTGCCTGGAGTCTGCTTCGAAACACTGAAGCTTTCTTT; CDR3 protein: CAWSLLRNTEAFF
V gene: TRBV24-1; D gene: .; clone size: many; J gene: TRBJ2-2; CDR3 DNA: TGTGCCACCAGCGCTGTGGGGGGGCACACCGGGGAGCTGTTTTTT; CDR3 protein: CATSAVGGHTGELFF
V gene: TRBV29-1; D gene: TRBD1; clone size: many; J gene: TRBJ2-4; CDR3 DNA: TGCAGCGTTGAGGTACAGGGGGCGACCAAAAACATTCAGTACTTC; CDR3 protein: CSVEVQGATKNIQYF
V gene: TRBV20-1; D gene: TRBD1; clone size: many; J gene: TRBJ1-2; CDR3 DNA: TGCAGTGCTGTGCCGGCTTGGGACAGGGTCTATGGCTACACCTTC; CDR3 protein: CSAVPAWDRVYGYTF
V gene: TRBV12-3/TRBV12-4; D gene: TRBD2; clone size: many; J gene: TRBJ2-3; CDR3 DNA: TGTGCCACAGCTAGCGGGGGGTCCACAGATACGCAGTATTTT; CDR3 protein: CATASGGSTDTQYF
V gene: TRBV20-1; D gene: TRBD1; clone size: many; J gene: TRBJ2-3; CDR3 DNA: TGCAGTGCTAGAGATTCGGGACAGGGTACAGATACGCAGTATTTT; CDR3 protein: CSARDSGQGTDTQYF
V gene: TRBV20-1; D gene: .; clone size: many; J gene: TRBJ2-2; CDR3 DNA: TGCAGTGCTAGGCCGACTGCACCGAACACCGGGGAGCTGTTTTTT; CDR3 protein: CSARPTAPNTGELFF
V gene: TRBV6-1; D gene: .; clone size: many; J gene: TRBJ1-3; CDR3 DNA: TGTGCCAGCAGTGAAGCATGGGGAAAAGCCAACCTCTCTGGAAACACCATATATTTT; CDR3 protein: CASSEAWGKANLSGNTIYF
V gene: TRBV6-1; D gene: .; clone size: many; J gene: TRBJ1-6; CDR3 DNA: TGTGCCAGCACACGGGGAAATTCACCCCTCCACTTT; CDR3 protein: CASTRGNSPLHF
V gene: TRBV5-6; D gene: .; clone size: many; J gene: TRBJ1-1; CDR3 DNA: TGTGCCAGCAGCGAATCCCGGGACTACACTGAAGCTTTCTTT; CDR3 protein: CASSESRDYTEAFF
V gene: TRBV2; D gene: .; clone size: many; J gene: TRBJ2-5; CDR3 DNA: TGTGCCAGCTCCGAAGGGGTCCGGGGGGAGACCCAGTACTTC; CDR3 protein: CASSEGVRGETQYF
V gene: TRBV2; D gene: .; clone size: many; J gene: TRBJ2-6; CDR3 DNA: TGTGCCAGCAGGCAGGACTCATCTGGGGCCAACGTCCTGACTTTC; CDR3 protein: CASRQDSSGANVLTF
V gene: TRBV18; D gene: TRBD2; clone size: many; J gene: TRBJ2-5; CDR3 DNA: TGTGCCAGCTCACCAGGGACTAGCGGAAGACAAGAGACCCAGTACTTC; CDR3 protein: CASSPGTSGRQETQYF
V gene: TRBV29-1; D gene: .; clone size: many; J gene: TRBJ1-2; CDR3 DNA: TGCAGCGTTGAAGATCGGCTCGGATCTAACTATGGCTACACCTTC; CDR3 protein: CSVEDRLGSNYGYTF
V gene: TRBV5-1; D gene: TRBD1; clone size: many; J gene: TRBJ2-5; CDR3 DNA: TGCGCCAGCAGCCCCGCCGGGACAGTAGAAGAGACCCAGTACTTC; CDR3 protein: CASSPAGTVEETQYF
V gene: TRBV29-1; D gene: .; clone size: .; J gene: TRBJ2-1; CDR3 DNA: TGCAGCGTTCCCCCAATAGGGGAGAGCTCCTACAATGAGCAGTTCTTC; CDR3 protein: CSVPPIGESSYNEQFF
V gene: TRBV12-3/TRBV12-4; D gene: TRBD1; clone size: many; J gene: TRBJ2-2; CDR3 DNA: TGTGCCAGCAGTTCAACACGGGACAGGGCGAACACCGGGGAGCTGTTTTTT; CDR3 protein: CASSSTRDRANTGELFF
V gene: TRBV12-3/TRBV12-4; D gene: .; clone size: many; J gene: TRBJ1-4; CDR3 DNA: TGTGCCAGCAGTTTTAGTTCCGAAAAACTGTTTTTT; CDR3 protein: CASSFSSEKLFF
V gene: TRBV15; D gene: TRBD1; clone size: many; J gene: TRBJ2-4; CDR3 DNA: TGTGCCACCAGCAGAGATATCCCGACAGGGGGTCATTACTTC; CDR3 protein: CATSRDIPTGGHYF
V gene: TRBV7-9; D gene: .; clone size: .; J gene: TRBJ1-1; CDR3 DNA: TGTGCCCCCGGAGGAGGGAACACTGAAGCTTTCTTT; CDR3 protein: CAPGGGNTEAFF
V gene: TRBV7-3; D gene: .; clone size: many; J gene: TRBJ2-1; CDR3 DNA: TGTGCCAGCAGCTTAACCTCCGGATTATCCTACAATGAGCAGTTCTTC; CDR3 protein: CASSLTSGLSYNEQFF
V gene: TRBV6-2/TRBV6-3; D gene: TRBD1; clone size: many; J gene: TRBJ2-6; CDR3 DNA: TGTGCCAGCAGCTCGAATTCAGGGGGCGCTGGGGCCAACGTCCTGACTTTC; CDR3 protein: CASSSNSGGAGANVLTF
V gene: TRBV12-3/TRBV12-4; D gene: .; clone size: many; J gene: TRBJ2-1; CDR3 DNA: TGTGCCAGCAGCCCTCAGGGGAAAGAAGGTTATGAGCAGTTCTTC; CDR3 protein: CASSPQGKEGYEQFF
V gene: TRBV4-3; D gene: .; clone size: many; J gene: TRBJ2-6; CDR3 DNA: TGCGCCAGCAGCCAAGGCCTGGGCTCTGGGGCCAACGTCCTGACTTTC; CDR3 protein: CASSQGLGSGANVLTF